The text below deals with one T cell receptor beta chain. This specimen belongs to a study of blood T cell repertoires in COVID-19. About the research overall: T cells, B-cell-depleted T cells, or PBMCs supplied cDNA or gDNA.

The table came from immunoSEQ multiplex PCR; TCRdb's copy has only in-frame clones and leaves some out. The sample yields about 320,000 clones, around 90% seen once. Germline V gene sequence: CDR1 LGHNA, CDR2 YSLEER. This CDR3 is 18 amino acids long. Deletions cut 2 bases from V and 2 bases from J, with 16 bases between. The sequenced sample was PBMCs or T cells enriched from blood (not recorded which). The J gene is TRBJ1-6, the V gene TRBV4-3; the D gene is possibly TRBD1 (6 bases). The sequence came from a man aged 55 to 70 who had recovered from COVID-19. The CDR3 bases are TGCGCCAGCAGCCAACCGGCAGGACACAGGGCCTATAATTCACCCCTCCACTTT. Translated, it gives CASSQPAGHRAYNSPLHF.